This record covers a single T cell receptor beta chain. Its antigen remains unidentified. V dropped 4 bases and J dropped 6; count of bases not matched to a gene: 8. The CDR3 has 14 residues. Germline CDR1 is SGHRS and CDR2 is YFSETQ. Two time points each involved a draw of about 6 milliliters of peripheral blood. The record originates from a study of prognosis after radiotherapy for stage I lung cancer. Study information: Deemed medically inoperable were all patients with non-small cell lung cancer.

Genomic DNA yielded TCR beta CDR3, amplified by two-round multiplex PCR. First-round PCR used primers specific to each TRBV and TRBJ gene. MiXCR, applied by TCRdb to the multiplex PCR reads, yields one record per CDR3 protein. This repertoire shows about 24,000 distinct CDR3 sequences, approximately 40% found once; its top ten account for under 25%. Study-level points and caveats: Patients who went on to get distant metastases had lower Shannon entropy after stereotactic body radiation therapy.

The chain recombines TRBV5-1 with TRBJ1-1; 8 nucleotides match TRBD1. This clonotype originated in a donor over 45 with non-small cell lung cancer. The sample was PBMCs, taken before or after stereotactic body radiation therapy (not recorded which). CDR3 bases: TGCGCCAGCAGCCGGATGGACAGGGTTGCTGAAGCTTTCTTT. Protein sequence: CASSRMDRVAEAFF.